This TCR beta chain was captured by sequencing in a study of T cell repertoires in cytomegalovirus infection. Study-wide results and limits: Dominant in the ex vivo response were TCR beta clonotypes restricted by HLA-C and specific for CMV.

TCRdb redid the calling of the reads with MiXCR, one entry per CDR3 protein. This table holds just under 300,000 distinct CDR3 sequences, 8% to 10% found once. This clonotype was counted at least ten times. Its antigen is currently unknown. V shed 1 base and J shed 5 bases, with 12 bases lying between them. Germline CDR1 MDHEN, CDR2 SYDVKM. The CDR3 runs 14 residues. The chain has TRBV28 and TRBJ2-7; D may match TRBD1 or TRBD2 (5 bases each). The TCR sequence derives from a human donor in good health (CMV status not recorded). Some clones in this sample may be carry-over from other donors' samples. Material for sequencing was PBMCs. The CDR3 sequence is CASSLSGLQDEQYV. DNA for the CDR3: TGTGCCAGCAGTTTATCGGGATTACAGGACGAGCAGTACGTC.